This TCR beta chain was found in a study of T cell changes during pregnancy in multiple sclerosis. Generated by immunoSEQ multiplex PCR, the TCRdb table keeps only in-frame clones and is missing some. The sample lists tens of thousands of clones, approximately 91% occurring once. Germline V gives CDR1 SGDLS, CDR2 YYNGEE. Trimming removed 0 bases at V and 3 bases at J, with 13 bases between. There are 15 residues in the CDR3. The sample here was CD8+ T cells from peripheral blood mononuclear cells, taken in the second trimester of pregnancy. This TCR derives from a female donor with multiple sclerosis, enrolled in a pregnancy study. The V call is TRBV9, the J call TRBJ2-7; maybe TRBD2 (6 bases). In DNA form, the CDR3 reads TGTGCCAGCAGCGTAGGGGGCGGGACCGGCTACGAGCAGTACTTC. The encoded protein is CASSVGGGTGYEQYF.